Presented here are 12 T cell receptor beta chains from one specimen sequenced in a study of radiotherapy plus CTLA-4 blockade in lung cancer. Method: immunoSEQ multiplex PCR; TCRdb's copy keeps in-frame clones and lacks some. The sample consists of tens of thousands of clones, approximately 78% of them appearing once. Sequencing was performed on peripheral blood, taken from a patient treated with radiotherapy plus ipilimumab. The source is a human donor with non-small cell lung cancer who had stable disease on radiotherapy plus ipilimumab.

In DNA form, the CDR3 reads TGTGCCAGCAGCTACCAAGAAGAGCAGTACGTC. Protein product: CASSYQEEQYV. The V call is TRBV5-6, the J call TRBJ2-7; no reliable D call. The germline CDR1 and CDR2 sequences are SGHDT and YYEEEE. The CDR3 is made up of 11 amino acids. Trimming removed 3 bases at V and 7 bases at J, with 8 bases between.

This chain joins TRBV15 and TRBJ1-1; D not certain. CDR1 and CDR2 (germline): LNHNV, YYDKDF (reference sequence). This CDR3 region has 14 residues. The ends were cut back, 0 bases at V and 4 bases at J, with 9 bases in the middle. As DNA, the CDR3 is TGTGCCACCAGCAGAGATTTTGCCGGCACTGAAGCTTTCTTT. This codes for CATSRDFAGTEAFF.

The gene calls are TRBV6-4 and TRBJ1-1; the D gene is possibly TRBD1 (5 bases). The V gene lost 8 bases and the J gene lost 0 bases, with 10 bases spanning the gap. Germline lookup yields CDR1 MRHNA and CDR2 SNTAGT. The CDR3 covers 13 residues. The CDR3 region has the DNA TGTGCCAGCCGGGGGGGTTTGAACACTGAAGCTTTCTTT. This translates into CASRGGLNTEAFF.

This rearrangement joins TRBV18 to TRBJ2-7; 8 bases are shared with TRBD2. With V trimmed by 2 bases and J by 7 bases, 7 bases remained unmatched. This CDR3 is built from 14 residues. Germline V gene data show CDR1 as KGHSH and CDR2 as LQKENI. CDR3: CASSPNSGDWEQYV. The DNA of the CDR3 is TGTGCCAGCTCACCAAATAGCGGGGATTGGGAGCAGTACGTC.

The CDR3 sequence is CASSIGMTGEYGYTF. Here the CDR3 DNA reads TGTGCCAGCAGTATAGGGATGACAGGGGAGTATGGCTACACCTTC. The rearrangement links TRBV2 to TRBJ1-2, with 8 bases identical to TRBD1. CDR3 length: 15 amino acids. CDR1 is SNHLY and CDR2 is FYNNEI in the germline V gene. Losses at the gene ends were 5 bases for V and 5 bases for J; bases not matched to a gene: 10.

The chain is built from TRBV9 and TRBJ1-2; possible D gene TRBD1, 6 bases. Germline V lookup: CDR1 SGDLS, CDR2 YYNGEE. This CDR3 has 14 residues. V was pared by 0 bases and J by 6 bases, with 12 bases between. The CDR3 reads CASSVDRVQDGYTF. The CDR3 nucleotides are TGTGCCAGCAGCGTAGACAGGGTCCAGGATGGCTACACCTTC.

The chain combines TRBV27 with TRBJ2-1, with a weak D call TRBD1 (6 bases). CDR1 and CDR2 (germline): MNHEY, SMNVEV (reference sequence). Trimming took off 2 bases at V and 4 bases at J, with 12 bases between the two ends. The CDR3 runs to 15 residues. CDR3 in amino acids: CASSLEGGKYNEQFF. In DNA form, the CDR3 reads TGTGCCAGCAGTTTAGAAGGGGGAAAATACAATGAGCAGTTCTTC.

The J gene is TRBJ2-1, the V gene TRBV5-1; D might be TRBD1 (6 bases). Trimming cost V 2 bases and J 4 bases, with 13 bases left between them. CDR3 size: 15 residues. The germline V gene encodes CDR1 SGHRS and CDR2 YFSETQ. CDR3 bases: TGCGCCAGCAGCTTCAGGGGTTATGGGTACAATGAGCAGTTCTTC. It encodes CASSFRGYGYNEQFF. Looking up the rest from reference TRBV5-1 and TRBJ2-1 gives the full variable domain: KAGVTQTPRYLIKTRGQQVTLSCSPISGHRSVSWYQQTPGQGLQFLFEYFSETQRNKGNFPGRFSGRQFSNSRSEMNVSTLELGDSALYLCASSFRGYGYNEQFFGPGTRLTVL.

J is TRBJ1-1 and V is TRBV4-3; TRBD1 is a possible D gene (5 bases). Trimming took off 9 bases at V and 6 bases at J, with 17 bases between the two ends. The length of the CDR3 is 13 residues. The V gene's germline CDR1 is LGHNA and CDR2 YSLEER. CDR3 sequence reads: CARSGGRRPEAFF. CDR3 nucleotides: TGCGCCAGATCCGGGGGACGTCGCCCTGAAGCTTTCTTT.

The chain uses TRBV7-7 and TRBJ2-2; 9 bases agree with TRBD2. The CDR3 runs to 16 residues. Trimming removed 5 bases from V and 4 bases from J; junction bases left unmatched: 8. The germline CDR1 and CDR2 sequences are SSHAT and FNYEAQ (reference sequence). This CDR3 is CASSQGWTSATGELFF. The CDR3 bases are TGTGCCAGCAGCCAGGGTTGGACTAGCGCCACCGGGGAGCTGTTTTTT.

The gene calls are TRBV4-3 and TRBJ2-3; no reliable D call. This CDR3 is built from 16 residues. The V end was cut by 0 bases, the J end by 2 bases, with 12 bases between. Germline V lookup: CDR1 LGHNA, CDR2 YSLEER. CDR3 sequence: CASSQDGRSYTDTQYF. CDR3 sequence (DNA): TGCGCCAGCAGCCAAGATGGCAGGTCCTACACAGATACGCAGTATTTT.

The J gene is TRBJ1-1, the V gene TRBV6-5, with 8 nucleotides matching TRBD1. The CDR3 runs 15 residues. Trimming took 3 bases from V and 1 from J; bases not matched to a gene: 4. CDR1 MNHEY and CDR2 SVGAGI come from the germline V gene. CDR3 loop: CASSYSRGRNTEAFF. CDR3 sequence (DNA): TGTGCCAGCAGTTATTCCAGGGGGCGGAACACTGAAGCTTTCTTT.